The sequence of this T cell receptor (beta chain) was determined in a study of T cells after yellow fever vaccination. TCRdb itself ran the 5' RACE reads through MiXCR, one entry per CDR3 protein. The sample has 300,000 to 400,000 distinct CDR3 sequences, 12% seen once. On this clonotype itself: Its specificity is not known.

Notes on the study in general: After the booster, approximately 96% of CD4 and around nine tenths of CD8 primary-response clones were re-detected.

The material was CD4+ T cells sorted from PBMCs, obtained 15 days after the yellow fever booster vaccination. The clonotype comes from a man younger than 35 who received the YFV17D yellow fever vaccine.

The DNA for the CDR3 is TGCGCCAGCAGTTCACAGGGGGCCGACACTGAAGCTTTCTTT. Translating it yields CASSSQGADTEAFF. The J gene is TRBJ1-1, the V gene TRBV4-1; TRBD1 matches 9 bases. The germline gives CDR1 MGHRA, CDR2 YSYEKL. Trimming took 6 bases from V and 3 from J; bases not matched to a gene: 5. This CDR3 has 14 residues.